This T cell receptor beta chain was obtained from a study of CD8+ T cells in alopecia areata. Study-level points and caveats: Among patients, TCR sharing was less clear than in mice, a difference possibly due in part to HLA diversity in the patient population.

PBMCs, the starting material, were the source of sorted CD4+ and CD8+ T cells. About this clone: Its antigen remains unidentified. Sequence at one end of the junction differs from germline and may be a read error.

RNA extraction was followed by reverse transcription into cDNA, which acted as the sequencing template. Clones were sequenced by immunoSEQ multiplex PCR, and TCRdb holds only the in-frame ones, with some missing. Of fewer than 110,000 clones detected, roughly 53% appear once; the ten largest clones hold roughly 9%. The TCR sequence derives from a human donor in good health. Sequences were obtained from CD4+ T cells sorted from blood.

DNA for the CDR3: TGTGCCGGGAGGACAGCCTTAAACTATGGCTACACCTTC. It encodes CAGRTALNYGYTF. This chain connects TRBV30 to TRBJ1-2; D is possibly TRBD1 (6 bases). Germline V gene sequence: CDR1 GTSNPN, CDR2 SVGIG (reference sequence). The CDR3 totals 13 residues.